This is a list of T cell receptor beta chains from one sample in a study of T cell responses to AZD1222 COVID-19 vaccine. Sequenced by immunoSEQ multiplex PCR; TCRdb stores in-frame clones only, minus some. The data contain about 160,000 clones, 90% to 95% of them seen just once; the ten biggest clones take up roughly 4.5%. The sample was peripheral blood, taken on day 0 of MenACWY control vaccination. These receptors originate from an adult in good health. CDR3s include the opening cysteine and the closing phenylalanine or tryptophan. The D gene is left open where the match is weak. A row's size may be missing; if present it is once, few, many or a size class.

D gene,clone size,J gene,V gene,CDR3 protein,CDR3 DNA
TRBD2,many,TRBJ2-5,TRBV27,CASREKGRLAGATQYF,TGTGCCAGCAGGGAGAAGGGGCGCCTAGCGGGAGCGACCCAGTACTTC
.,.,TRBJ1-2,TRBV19,CASSMFGRYGYTF,TGTGCCAGTAGTATGTTCGGGAGGTATGGCTACACCTTC
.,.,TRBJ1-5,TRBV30,CAWSEDHQPQHF,TGTGCCTGGAGCGAAGACCATCAGCCCCAGCATTTT
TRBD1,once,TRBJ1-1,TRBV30,CAWSAGQGAREAFF,TGTGCCTGGAGTGCGGGACAGGGGGCGCGGGAGGCTTTCTTT
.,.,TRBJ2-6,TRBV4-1,CASSQEGQLGLTNVLTF,TGCGCCAGCAGCCAAGAGGGGCAATTAGGACTGACCAACGTCCTGACTTTC
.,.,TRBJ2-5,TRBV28,CASSLGTPQYF,TGTGCCAGCAGTCTCGGGACGCCCCAGTACTTC
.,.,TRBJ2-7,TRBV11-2,CASSLDRGNEQYF,TGTGCCAGCAGCTTAGATCGGGGGAACGAGCAGTACTTC
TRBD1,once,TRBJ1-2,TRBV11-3,CASSLAPGTGLYGYTF,TGTGCCAGCAGCTTAGCTCCAGGGACAGGGCTCTATGGCTACACCTTC
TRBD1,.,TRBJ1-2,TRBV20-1,CSASLGTAFGYTF,TGCAGTGCTAGTCTCGGGACAGCTTTTGGCTACACCTTC
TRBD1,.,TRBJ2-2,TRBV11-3,CASSSAWTGSSGELFF,TGTGCCAGCAGCAGTGCCTGGACAGGGTCGTCCGGGGAGCTGTTTTTT
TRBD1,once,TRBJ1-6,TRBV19,CASSIPGQGGSGSPLHF,TGTGCCAGTAGTATCCCGGGACAGGGGGGATCCGGCTCACCCCTCCACTTT
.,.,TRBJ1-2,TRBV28,CASSLSGGLYYGYTF,TGTGCCAGCAGTTTATCCGGGGGACTTTACTATGGCTACACCTTC
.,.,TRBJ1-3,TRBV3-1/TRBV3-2,CASSQDRRFSGNTIYF,TGTGCCAGCAGCCAAGATCGGCGGTTCTCTGGAAACACCATATATTTT
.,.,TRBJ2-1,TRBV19,CASITDGRQEYNEQFF,TGTGCCAGTATAACGGACGGTCGGCAAGAGTACAATGAGCAGTTCTTC
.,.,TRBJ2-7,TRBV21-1,CASTLKGNSGSVYEQYF,TGTGCCAGCACCTTAAAGGGGAATAGCGGGAGTGTCTACGAGCAGTACTTC
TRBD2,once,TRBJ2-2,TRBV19,CASSIFGTRGAGELFF,TGTGCCAGTAGTATCTTTGGGACTAGAGGCGCCGGGGAGCTGTTTTTT
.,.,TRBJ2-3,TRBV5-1,CASSLGGGARADTQYF,TGCGCCAGCAGCTTGGGAGGCGGGGCCCGGGCAGATACGCAGTATTTT
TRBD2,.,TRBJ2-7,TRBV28,CASSVGLAGTYEQYF,TGTGCCAGCAGTGTGGGACTAGCGGGGACCTACGAGCAGTACTTC
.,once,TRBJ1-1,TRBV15,CATSRDVVNTEAFF,TGTGCCACCAGCCGCGATGTGGTGAACACTGAAGCTTTCTTT
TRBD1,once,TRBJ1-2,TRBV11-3,CASSLGTGTNYGYTF,TGTGCCAGCAGCTTAGGGACAGGGACTAACTATGGCTACACCTTC
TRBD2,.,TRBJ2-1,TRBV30,CAWGVSGFYNEQFF,TGTGCCTGGGGGGTTAGCGGGTTCTACAATGAGCAGTTCTTC
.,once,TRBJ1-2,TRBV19,CASSIRGSNYGYTF,TGTGCCAGTAGTATTAGGGGGTCGAACTATGGCTACACCTTC
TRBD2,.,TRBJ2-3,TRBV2,CASSWEGGRFPDTQYF,TGTGCCAGCAGTTGGGAGGGAGGGAGGTTCCCAGATACGCAGTATTTT
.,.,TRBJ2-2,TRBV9,CASSVGVDPPGELFF,TGTGCCAGCAGCGTAGGCGTCGACCCGCCCGGGGAGCTGTTTTTT
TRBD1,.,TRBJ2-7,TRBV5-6,CASSPTTGGEFKQYF,TGTGCCAGCAGCCCTACGACAGGGGGCGAGTTCAAGCAGTACTTC
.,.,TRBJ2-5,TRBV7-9,CASSSAPTETQYF,TGTGCCAGCAGCTCGGCACCTACAGAGACCCAGTACTTC
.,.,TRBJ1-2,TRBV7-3,CASSQAGGYGYTF,TGTGCCAGCAGCCAAGCGGGCGGCTATGGCTACACCTTC
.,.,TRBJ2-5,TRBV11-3,CASSPTMEGRETQYF,TGTGCCAGCAGCCCGACGATGGAGGGCCGGGAGACCCAGTACTTC
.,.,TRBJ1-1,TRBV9,CASSVTRQEDTEAFF,TGTGCCAGCAGCGTAACACGGCAGGAGGACACTGAAGCTTTCTTT
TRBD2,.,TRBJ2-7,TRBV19,CASSARTSGSYEQYF,TGTGCCAGTAGTGCAAGGACTAGCGGGAGCTACGAGCAGTACTTC
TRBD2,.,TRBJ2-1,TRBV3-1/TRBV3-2,CASSPLKLAGPTLDNEQFF,TGTGCCAGCAGCCCATTAAAGCTAGCGGGCCCCACCCTAGACAATGAGCAGTTCTTC
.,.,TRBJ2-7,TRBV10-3,CAISPRAGYEQYF,TGTGCCATCAGTCCCAGGGCAGGATACGAGCAGTACTTC
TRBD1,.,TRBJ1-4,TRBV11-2,CASSRGDRGNEKLFF,TGTGCCAGCAGCCGAGGGGACAGGGGGAATGAAAAACTGTTTTTT
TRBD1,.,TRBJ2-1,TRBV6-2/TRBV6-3,CASSWTGGNEQFF,TGTGCCAGCAGTTGGACAGGGGGCAATGAGCAGTTCTTC
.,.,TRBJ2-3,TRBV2,CASSPPRGFGGPDSSSTDTQYF,TGTGCCAGCAGTCCCCCTCGGGGTTTCGGGGGACCTGACTCGTCTAGCACAGATACGCAGTATTTT
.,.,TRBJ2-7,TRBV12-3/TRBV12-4,CASSPRRYEQYF,TGTGCCAGCAGTCCCCGACGGTACGAGCAGTACTTC
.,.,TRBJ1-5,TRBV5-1,CASSPSQGWGNQPQHF,TGCGCCAGCTCCCCGAGCCAGGGTTGGGGCAATCAGCCCCAGCATTTT
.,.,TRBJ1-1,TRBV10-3,CAISESASRRSTEAFF,TGTGCCATCAGTGAGTCCGCGAGCCGACGGAGCACTGAAGCTTTCTTT